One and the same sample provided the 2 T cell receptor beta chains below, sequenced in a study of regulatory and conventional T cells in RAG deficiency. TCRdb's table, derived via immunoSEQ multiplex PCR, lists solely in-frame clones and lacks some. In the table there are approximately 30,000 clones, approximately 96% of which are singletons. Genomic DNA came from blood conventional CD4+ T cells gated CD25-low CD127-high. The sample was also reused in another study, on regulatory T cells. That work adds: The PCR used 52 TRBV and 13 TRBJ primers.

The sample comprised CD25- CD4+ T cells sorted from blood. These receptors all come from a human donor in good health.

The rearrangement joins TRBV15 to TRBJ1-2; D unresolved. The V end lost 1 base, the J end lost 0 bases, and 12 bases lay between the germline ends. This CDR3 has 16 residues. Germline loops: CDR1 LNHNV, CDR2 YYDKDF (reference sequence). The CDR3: CATSRGGSESNYGYTF. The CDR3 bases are TGTGCCACCAGCAGAGGCGGTTCAGAGTCTAACTATGGCTACACCTTC.

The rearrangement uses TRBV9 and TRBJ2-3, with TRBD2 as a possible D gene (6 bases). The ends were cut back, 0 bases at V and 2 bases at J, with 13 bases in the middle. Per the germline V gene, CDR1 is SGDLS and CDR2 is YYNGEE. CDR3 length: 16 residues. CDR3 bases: TGTGCCAGCAGCGTAGAGGAGGGGAGGTTCACAGATACGCAGTATTTT. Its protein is CASSVEEGRFTDTQYF.